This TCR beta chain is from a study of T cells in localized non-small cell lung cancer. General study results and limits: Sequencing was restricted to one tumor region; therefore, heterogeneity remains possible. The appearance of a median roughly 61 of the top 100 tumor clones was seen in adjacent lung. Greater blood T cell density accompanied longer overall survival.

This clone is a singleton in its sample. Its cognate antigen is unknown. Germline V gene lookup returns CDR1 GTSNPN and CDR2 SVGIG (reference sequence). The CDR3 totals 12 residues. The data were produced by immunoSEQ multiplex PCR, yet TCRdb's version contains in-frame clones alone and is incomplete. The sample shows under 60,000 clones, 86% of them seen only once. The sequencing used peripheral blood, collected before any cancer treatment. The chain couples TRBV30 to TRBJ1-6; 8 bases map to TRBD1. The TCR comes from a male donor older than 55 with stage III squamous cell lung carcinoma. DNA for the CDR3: TGTGCACCGGACAGGGAGAATTCACCCCTCCACTTT. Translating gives CAPDRENSPLHF. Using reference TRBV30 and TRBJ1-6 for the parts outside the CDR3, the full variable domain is SQTIHQWPATLVQPVGSPLSLECTVEGTSNPNLYWYRQAAGRGLQLLFYSVGIGQISSEVPQNLSASRPQDRQFILSSKKLLLSDSGFYLCAPDRENSPLHFGNGTRLTVT.